The T cell receptor beta chain under discussion was sequenced for a study of T-cell reconstitution after alpha-beta-depleted transplantation in children. In its sample, this clonotype was seen many times. What it recognizes is unknown. Study-wide results and caveats: One year after transplant, T-cell counts and diversity came mostly from newly produced T cells. As was reported, about two months after transplant, alpha-beta T cells came from several hundred expanded graft clones. At day 60, the high TCRbeta diversity found in some patients originated from recipient T cells and thymic progenitors that had survived.

Molecular barcoding with unique molecular identifiers was used for the TCRbeta library. TCRdb fed the PCR reads into MiXCR, producing one record per CDR3 protein. The table lists around 700,000 distinct CDR3 sequences, around 13% of them singletons. Germline assignment: CDR1 MGHRA and CDR2 YSYEKL. Trimming removed 2 bases from V and 1 base from J, with 8 bases in between. The CDR3 extends over 14 amino acids. This specimen consisted of PBMCs, obtained before TCRalphabeta/CD19-depleted stem cell transplant. This chain connects TRBV4-1 to TRBJ1-1, with D possibly matching TRBD1 (6 bases). The sequence was obtained from a girl aged 2 to 9 with congenital amegakaryocytic thrombocytopenia, due to receive a stem cell transplant. DNA of the CDR3: TGCGCCAGCAGCCAACAGACAGGGAACACTGAAGCTTTCTTT. It yields the protein CASSQQTGNTEAFF.